Listed below are T cell receptor beta chains from one sample, sequenced in a study of blood T cell repertoires in COVID-19. Clones were sequenced by immunoSEQ multiplex PCR, and TCRdb holds only the in-frame ones, with some missing. The sample yields a few hundred thousand clones, 88% seen once. Sequencing used PBMCs or T cells enriched from blood (not recorded which). These receptors all come from a woman younger than 45 who had been exposed to COVID-19. Each CDR3 is given with its conserved first and last residue.

v_gene,j_gene,CDR3aa
TRBV11-2,TRBJ1-4,CASSLDRGRGGEKLFF
TRBV9,TRBJ2-1,CASSPPLRDELAGEFF
TRBV5-1,TRBJ2-2,CASSLGGRTGELFF
TRBV6-5,TRBJ2-7,CASSQSGTSSYEQYF
TRBV6-5,TRBJ2-1,CASSYQGQGSYNEQFF
TRBV7-3,TRBJ2-7,CASSPPHLPGGPSALYF
TRBV5-6,TRBJ2-3,CASSRTSGPLTDTQYF
TRBV20-1,TRBJ2-7,CSARGTYEQYF
TRBV5-5,TRBJ1-5,CASSLAFPAAGGNQPQHF
TRBV3-1/TRBV3-2,TRBJ2-3,CASSGHSGNTDTQYF
TRBV27,TRBJ2-2,CASSLGNSGRAGGELFF
TRBV7-3,TRBJ2-1,CASSIQGNANNEQFF
TRBV10-3,TRBJ2-7,CAISDPTRRDSYEQYF
TRBV7-3,TRBJ2-6,CASSSTRLASGANVLTF
TRBV30,TRBJ2-7,CAWSVGSFYEQYF
TRBV24-1,TRBJ2-3,CATSDFAGVTDTQYF
TRBV7-9,TRBJ1-4,CASSLGVYNEKLFF
TRBV28,TRBJ1-5,CASSKTGLPQHF
TRBV28,TRBJ1-2,CASRGATFNYGYTF
TRBV5-1,TRBJ2-7,CASSYRDRGGEQYF
TRBV28,TRBJ2-5,CATSAPQLVQETQYF
TRBV7-9,TRBJ2-2,CASKTSGGNTGELFF
TRBV30,TRBJ1-1,CAWSVRDRVAEAFF
TRBV5-1,TRBJ1-3,CASSLGLSRVGGNTIYF
TRBV5-4,TRBJ2-7,CASSFGLAVYEQYF
TRBV28,TRBJ2-5,CASSFLRARETQYF
TRBV5-4,TRBJ1-1,CASSLGSPGGNTEAFF
TRBV5-6,TRBJ2-4,CASSFNPGQKISIQYF
TRBV7-6,TRBJ2-3,CASSPQRQFSTDTQYF
TRBV5-6,TRBJ1-6,CASSPGVGRSPLHF
TRBV27,TRBJ2-3,CASSPPGLAGVLSTDTQYF
TRBV24-1,TRBJ2-2,CATSDPTPGLAGGPRELFF
TRBV4-2,TRBJ2-1,CASGPSGRPYNEQFF
TRBV9,TRBJ1-2,CASSVGRASEGYTF
TRBV12-5,TRBJ2-7,CASGLVLGLAFTYEQYF
TRBV28,TRBJ1-5,CASSLFWAGTGSLRGNQPQHF
TRBV4-1,TRBJ2-1,CASSQEFPSTSYEQFF
TRBV4-2,TRBJ1-3,CASSQETSPARGNTIYF
TRBV10-3,TRBJ2-3,CAISPSRGAPSTDTQYF
TRBV6-1,TRBJ2-7,CASSEVGSGGYYQQYF
TRBV9,TRBJ2-7,CASSVGITGGVYEQYF
TRBV5-1,TRBJ2-7,CASSLGYGGHEQYF
TRBV28,TRBJ2-1,CASSNIGTGYNEQFF
TRBV28,TRBJ2-7,CASSRQGAGYEQYF
TRBV7-9,TRBJ2-7,CASSRPRTGGGYEQYF
TRBV27,TRBJ2-3,CASSLQGSTDTQYF
TRBV7-8,TRBJ2-7,CASSAREKDYEQYF
TRBV5-4,TRBJ2-3,CASSLASSDTQYF
TRBV4-2,TRBJ1-3,CASSLDHGGSGNTIYF
TRBV28,TRBJ1-1,CASSTPREGIGTEAFF
TRBV27,TRBJ1-5,CASSLSRGVFGQPQHF
TRBV18,TRBJ1-2,CASSQQSKPGAVNGYTF
TRBV25-1,TRBJ1-2,CASTPTGLFNYGYTF
TRBV5-4,TRBJ2-3,CASSRNLAPYTDTQYF